This is a list of T cell receptor beta chains from one sample in a study of T cells in Graves' hyperthyroidism and ophthalmopathy. TCRdb independently ran MiXCR on the multiplex PCR reads; one entry per CDR3 protein. The sample contains some 700,000 distinct CDR3 sequences, around 15% of which appear only once. Sequenced sample: blood. The source is a man aged 50-60 years with Graves' hyperthyroidism. Each CDR3 is given with its conserved first and last residue. A D gene is named only where the DNA matches it firmly. Size values are once, few and many counts, or a class for expanded clones, and some rows have none.

TRBV2	few	TRBD1	TRBJ2-1	TGTGCCAGCAGTACCGGGACAGGGGGCATGGATGAGCAGTTCTTC	CASSTGTGGMDEQFF
TRBV19	few	NA	TRBJ2-1	TGTGCCAGTAGTACACTGCGGGCTACCTACAATGAGCAGTTCTTC	CASSTLRATYNEQFF
TRBV2	many	TRBD1	TRBJ1-2	TGTGCCGGTGACGGGACAGTTCAGCTCTATGGCTACACCTTC	CAGDGTVQLYGYTF
TRBV3-1	NA	NA	TRBJ2-5	TGTGCCAGCAGCCAAGATTTTACTTCCGGGACTGCTCTACAGTACTTC	CASSQDFTSGTALQYF
TRBV6-1	many	NA	TRBJ1-2	TGTGCCAGCAGCCGTGGGGACTATGGCTACACCTTC	CASSRGDYGYTF
TRBV14	many	NA	TRBJ2-5	TGTGCCAGCAGCCTCGGTAAAGGGCCGGAGACCCAGTACTTC	CASSLGKGPETQYF
TRBV5-1	many	NA	TRBJ1-3	TGCGCCAGCAGTGGGCCGGAGGGGGGAAACACCATATATTTT	CASSGPEGGNTIYF
TRBV18	many	TRBD2	TRBJ2-3	TGTGCCAGCTCAACCGGACTAGCAGATACGCAGTATTTT	CASSTGLADTQYF
TRBV27	NA	NA	TRBJ2-7	TGTGCCAGCAGTTTATCCCAACGACTAGTTCCCTACGAGCAGTACTTC	CASSLSQRLVPYEQYF
TRBV6-1	many	NA	TRBJ1-2	TGTGCCAGCAGATGGGCGCAAGGCTATGGCTACACCTTC	CASRWAQGYGYTF